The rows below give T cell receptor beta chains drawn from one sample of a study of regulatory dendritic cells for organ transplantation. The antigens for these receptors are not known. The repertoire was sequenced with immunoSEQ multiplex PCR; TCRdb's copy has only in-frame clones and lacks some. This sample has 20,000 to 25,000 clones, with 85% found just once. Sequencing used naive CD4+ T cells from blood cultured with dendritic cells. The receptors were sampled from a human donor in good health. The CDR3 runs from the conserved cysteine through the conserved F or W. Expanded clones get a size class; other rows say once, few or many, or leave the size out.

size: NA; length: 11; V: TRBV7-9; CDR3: CASDNYNEQFF
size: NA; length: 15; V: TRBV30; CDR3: CAWSHTTGLALEQYF
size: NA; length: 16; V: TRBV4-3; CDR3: CASSQKPTGPSLTYTF
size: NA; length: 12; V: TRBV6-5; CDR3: CASIGEGYGYTF
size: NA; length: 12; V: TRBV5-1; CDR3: CASSFTQETQYF
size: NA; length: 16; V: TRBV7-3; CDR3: CASSFLAGGTDGELFF
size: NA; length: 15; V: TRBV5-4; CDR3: CASSQGTSGIYEQYF
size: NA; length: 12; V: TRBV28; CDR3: CASSFNSYGYTF
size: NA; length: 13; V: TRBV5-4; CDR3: CASSLPGNFWQFF
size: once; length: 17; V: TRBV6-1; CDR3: CASSEVDSGLAKNIQYF
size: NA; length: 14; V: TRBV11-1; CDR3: CASTSGWTQETQYF
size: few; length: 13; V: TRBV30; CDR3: CAWRGGFNSPLHF
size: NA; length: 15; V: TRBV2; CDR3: CASSSSGRATGELFF
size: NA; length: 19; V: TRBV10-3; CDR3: CAISPSSGHRQASTDTQYF
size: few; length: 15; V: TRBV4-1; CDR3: CASSQGQFMNTEAFF
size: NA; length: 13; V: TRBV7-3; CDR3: CASSFGGNYEQYF
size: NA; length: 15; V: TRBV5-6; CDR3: CASSLLVYYQETQYF
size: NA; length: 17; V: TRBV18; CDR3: CASSTTGRGVGNQPQHF
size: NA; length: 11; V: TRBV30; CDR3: CAWGPRETQYF
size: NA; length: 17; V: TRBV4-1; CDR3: CASSQKNPGQGWETQYF
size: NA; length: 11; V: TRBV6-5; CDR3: CASSFSGLQFF
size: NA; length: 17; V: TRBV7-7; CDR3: CASSLSLPGTLANEQFF
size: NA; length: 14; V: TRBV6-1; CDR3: CASSESGTQETQYF
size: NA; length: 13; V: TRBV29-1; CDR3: CSVERGAGETQYF
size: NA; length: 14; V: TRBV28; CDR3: CASTPGQSNEKLFF
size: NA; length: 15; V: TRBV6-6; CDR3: CASSRGTVGGQPQHF
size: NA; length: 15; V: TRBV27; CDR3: CASSYPDRGYYEQYF
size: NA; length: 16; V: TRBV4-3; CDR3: CASSQDWGHPFYGYTF
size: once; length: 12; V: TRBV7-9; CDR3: CASSLGLSEAFF
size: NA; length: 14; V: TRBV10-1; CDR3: CASSEVPGSYEQYF
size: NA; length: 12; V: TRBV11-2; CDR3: CASSLRDYEQYF
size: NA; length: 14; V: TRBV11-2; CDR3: CASSLGAFSYEQYF
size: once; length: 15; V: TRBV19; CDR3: CASSPIRGASNEQFF
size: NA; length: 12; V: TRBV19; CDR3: CARLPPGREQYF
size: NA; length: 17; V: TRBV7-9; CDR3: CASSLVPGLAGVGELFF
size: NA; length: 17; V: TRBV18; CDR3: CASSRSGTSGRTYEQYF
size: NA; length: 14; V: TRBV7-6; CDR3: CASSLAGAGNTIYF
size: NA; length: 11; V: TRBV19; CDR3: CASTDTDTQYF
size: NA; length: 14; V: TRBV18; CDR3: CASSPAQGYYGYTF
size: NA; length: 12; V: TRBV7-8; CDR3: CASSRPVGGYTF